This T cell receptor beta chain was recovered during a study of blood T cell repertoires in COVID-19. Study in general: Samples taken during acute and convalescent COVID-19 were collected in the United States, Italy and Spain.

CDR3 length: 15 amino acids. V was pared by 0 bases and J by 4 bases, with 5 bases of the junction left unmatched. The V gene's germline CDR1 is LNHNV and CDR2 YYDKDF (reference sequence). Repertoires were generated with immunoSEQ multiplex PCR, while TCRdb's copy carries only in-frame clones and drops some. Found here are 350,000 to 450,000 clones, around 84% of them singletons; the top ten hold 3.5% to 4%. Sample: peripheral blood. The rearrangement uses TRBV15 and TRBJ1-1, with 7 bases identical to TRBD1. This clonotype originated in a woman aged 18-30 years with acute or convalescent COVID-19. The CDR3 is CATSRDNHRGTEAFF. The CDR3 nucleotides are TGTGCCACCAGCAGAGACAATCACAGGGGCACTGAAGCTTTCTTT.